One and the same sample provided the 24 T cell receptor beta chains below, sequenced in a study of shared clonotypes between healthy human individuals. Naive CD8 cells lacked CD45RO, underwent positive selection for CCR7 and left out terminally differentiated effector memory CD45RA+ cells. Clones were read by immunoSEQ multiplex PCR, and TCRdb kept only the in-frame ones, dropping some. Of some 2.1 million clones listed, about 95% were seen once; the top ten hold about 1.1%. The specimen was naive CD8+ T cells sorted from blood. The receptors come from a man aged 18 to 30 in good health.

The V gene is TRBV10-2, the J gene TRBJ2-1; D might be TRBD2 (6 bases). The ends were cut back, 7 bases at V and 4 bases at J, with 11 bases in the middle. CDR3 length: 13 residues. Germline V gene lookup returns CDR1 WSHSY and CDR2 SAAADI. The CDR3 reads CASTVGGYNEQFF. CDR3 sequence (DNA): TGCGCCAGCACCGTTGGGGGGTACAATGAGCAGTTCTTC.

This chain's CDR3 is CASSTGFSYEQYF. In DNA, the CDR3 is TGTGCCAGCAGTACAGGTTTCTCCTACGAGCAGTACTTC. The chain combines TRBV7-8 with TRBJ2-7, with D perhaps matching TRBD1 (5 bases). The CDR3 runs to 13 residues. The V gene's germline CDR1 is SGHVS and CDR2 FQNEAQ. Trimming cost V 6 bases and J 0 bases, with 9 bases left between them. Together with reference TRBV7-8 and TRBJ2-7, the CDR3 gives the full variable domain: GAGVSQSPRYKVAKRGQDVALRCDPISGHVSLFWYQQALGQGPEFLTYFQNEAQLDKSGLPSDRFFAERPEGSVSTLKIQRTQQEDSAVYLCASSTGFSYEQYFGPGTRLTVT.

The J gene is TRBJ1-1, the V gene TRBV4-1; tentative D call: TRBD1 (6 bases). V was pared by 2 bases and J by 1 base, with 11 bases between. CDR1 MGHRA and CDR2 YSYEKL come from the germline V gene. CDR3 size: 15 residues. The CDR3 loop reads CASSQWDIKNTEAFF. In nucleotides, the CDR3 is TGCGCCAGCAGCCAATGGGACATTAAGAACACTGAAGCTTTCTTT.

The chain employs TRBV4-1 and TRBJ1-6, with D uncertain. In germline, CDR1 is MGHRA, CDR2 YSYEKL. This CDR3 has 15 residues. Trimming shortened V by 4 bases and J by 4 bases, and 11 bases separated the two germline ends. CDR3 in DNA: TGCGCCAGCAGCCCCGGTGAGGTATATAATTCACCCCTCCACTTT. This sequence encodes CASSPGEVYNSPLHF.

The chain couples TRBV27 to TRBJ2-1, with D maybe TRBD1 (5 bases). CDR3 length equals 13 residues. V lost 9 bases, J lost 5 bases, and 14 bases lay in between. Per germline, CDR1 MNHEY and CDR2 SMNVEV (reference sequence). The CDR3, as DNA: TGTGCCAGTGGACGTTTAGGGGACAATGAGCAGTTCTTC. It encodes CASGRLGDNEQFF.

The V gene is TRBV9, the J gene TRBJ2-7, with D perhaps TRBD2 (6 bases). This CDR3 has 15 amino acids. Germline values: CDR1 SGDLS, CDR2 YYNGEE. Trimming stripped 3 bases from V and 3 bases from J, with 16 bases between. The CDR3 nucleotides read TGTGCCAGCAGCGAAGGGGCAGGGACTGTCTACGAGCAGTACTTC. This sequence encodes CASSEGAGTVYEQYF.

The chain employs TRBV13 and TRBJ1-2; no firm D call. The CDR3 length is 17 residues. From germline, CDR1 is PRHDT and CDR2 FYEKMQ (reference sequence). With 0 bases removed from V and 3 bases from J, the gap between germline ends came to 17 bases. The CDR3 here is CASSLGSLPLVDYGYTF. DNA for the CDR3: TGTGCCAGCAGCTTAGGCAGTCTCCCCTTGGTCGACTATGGCTACACCTTC.

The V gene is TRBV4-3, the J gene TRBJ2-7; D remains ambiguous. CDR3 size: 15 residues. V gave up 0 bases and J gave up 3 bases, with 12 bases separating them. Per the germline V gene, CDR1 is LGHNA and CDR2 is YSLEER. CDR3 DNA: TGCGCCAGCAGCCAAGAAGCAGGTTCACTCTACGAGCAGTACTTC. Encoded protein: CASSQEAGSLYEQYF.

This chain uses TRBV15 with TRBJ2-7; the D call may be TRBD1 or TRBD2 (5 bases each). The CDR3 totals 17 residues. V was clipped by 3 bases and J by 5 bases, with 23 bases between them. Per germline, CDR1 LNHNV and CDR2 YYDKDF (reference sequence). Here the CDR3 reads CATSSLLGAGSENEQYF. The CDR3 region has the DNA TGTGCCACCAGCAGTCTCCTTGGTGCAGGGAGCGAAAACGAGCAGTACTTC.

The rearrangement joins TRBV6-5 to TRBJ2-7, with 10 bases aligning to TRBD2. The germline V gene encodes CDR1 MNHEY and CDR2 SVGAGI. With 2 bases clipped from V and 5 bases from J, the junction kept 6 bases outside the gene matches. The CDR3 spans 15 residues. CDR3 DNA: TGTGCCAGCAGTTACCGGACTAGCGGCAAGGACGAGCAGTACTTC. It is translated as CASSYRTSGKDEQYF.

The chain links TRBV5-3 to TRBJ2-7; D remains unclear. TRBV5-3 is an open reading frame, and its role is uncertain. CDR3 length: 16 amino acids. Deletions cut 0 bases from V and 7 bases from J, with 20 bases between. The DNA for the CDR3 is TGTGCCAGAAGCTTGGACTCGGATTTGGATGCTCGTGAGCAGTACTTC. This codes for CARSLDSDLDAREQYF.

The CDR3 loop is CASSPSIAGGRDTQYF. The CDR3 bases are TGTGCCAGCAGCCCCTCAATAGCGGGGGGGAGGGATACGCAGTATTTT. The J gene is TRBJ2-3, the V gene TRBV9, with 11 bases fitting TRBD2. This CDR3 has 16 residues. The V segment lost 4 bases and the J segment 6 bases; nucleotides outside the gene matches: 10. Germline CDR1 and CDR2: SGDLS and YYNGEE.

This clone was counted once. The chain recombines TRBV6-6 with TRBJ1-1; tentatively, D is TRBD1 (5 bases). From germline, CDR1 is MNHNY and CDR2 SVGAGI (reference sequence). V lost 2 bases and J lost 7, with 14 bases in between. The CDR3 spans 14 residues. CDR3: CASSYPSSGLEAFF. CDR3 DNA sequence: TGTGCCAGCAGTTACCCGAGCTCAGGGCTTGAAGCTTTCTTT.

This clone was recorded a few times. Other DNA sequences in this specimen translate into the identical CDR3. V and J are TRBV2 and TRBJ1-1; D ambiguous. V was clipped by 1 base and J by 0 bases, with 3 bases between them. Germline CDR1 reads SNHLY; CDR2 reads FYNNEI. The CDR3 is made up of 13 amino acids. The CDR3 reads CASSEGVNTEAFF. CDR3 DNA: TGTGCCAGCAGTGAAGGGGTGAACACTGAAGCTTTCTTT.

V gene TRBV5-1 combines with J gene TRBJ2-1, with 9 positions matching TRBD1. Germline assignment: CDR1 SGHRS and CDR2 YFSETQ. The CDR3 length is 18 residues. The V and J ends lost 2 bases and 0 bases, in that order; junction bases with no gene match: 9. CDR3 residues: CASSLRPGTGSSYNEQFF. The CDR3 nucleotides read TGCGCCAGCAGCTTACGTCCCGGGACAGGGAGCTCCTACAATGAGCAGTTCTTC.

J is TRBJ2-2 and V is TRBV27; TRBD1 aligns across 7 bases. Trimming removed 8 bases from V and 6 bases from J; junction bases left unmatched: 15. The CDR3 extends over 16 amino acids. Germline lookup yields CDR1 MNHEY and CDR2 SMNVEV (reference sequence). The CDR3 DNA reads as TGTGCCAGCGGGGGACAGTTGGGCCGGGGCGCCGGGGAGCTGTTTTTT. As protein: CASGGQLGRGAGELFF.

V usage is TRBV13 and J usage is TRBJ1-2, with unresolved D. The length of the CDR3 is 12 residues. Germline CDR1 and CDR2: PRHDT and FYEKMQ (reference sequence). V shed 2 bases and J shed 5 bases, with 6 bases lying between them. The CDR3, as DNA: TGTGCCAGCAGCTTAATCGAGTATGGCTACACCTTC. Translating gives CASSLIEYGYTF.

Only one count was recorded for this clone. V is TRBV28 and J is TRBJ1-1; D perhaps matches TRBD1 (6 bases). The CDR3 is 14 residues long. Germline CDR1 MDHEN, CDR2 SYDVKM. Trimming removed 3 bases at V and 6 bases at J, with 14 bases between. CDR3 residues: CASSLVGWGPEAFF. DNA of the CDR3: TGTGCCAGCAGTTTGGTCGGGTGGGGGCCTGAAGCTTTCTTT.

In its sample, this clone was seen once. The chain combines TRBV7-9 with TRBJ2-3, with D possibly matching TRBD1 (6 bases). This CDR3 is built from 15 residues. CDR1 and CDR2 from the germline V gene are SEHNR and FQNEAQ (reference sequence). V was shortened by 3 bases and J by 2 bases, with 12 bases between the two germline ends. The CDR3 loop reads CASSLDSYPTDTQYF. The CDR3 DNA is TGTGCCAGCAGCTTGGACAGCTACCCCACAGATACGCAGTATTTT.

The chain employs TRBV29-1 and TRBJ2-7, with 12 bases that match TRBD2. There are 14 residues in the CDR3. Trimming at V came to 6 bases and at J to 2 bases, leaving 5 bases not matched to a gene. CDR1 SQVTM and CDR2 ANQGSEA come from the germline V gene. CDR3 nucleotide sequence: TGCAGCGTCGTGCTAGCGGGAGGGCCCTACGAGCAGTACTTC. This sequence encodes CSVVLAGGPYEQYF.

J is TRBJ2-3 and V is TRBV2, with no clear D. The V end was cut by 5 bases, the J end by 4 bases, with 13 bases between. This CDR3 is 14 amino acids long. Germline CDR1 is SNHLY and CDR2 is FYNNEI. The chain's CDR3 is CASSITPAPDTQYF. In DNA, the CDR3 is TGTGCCAGCAGTATTACTCCCGCTCCAGATACGCAGTATTTT. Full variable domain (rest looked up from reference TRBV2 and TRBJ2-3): EPEVTQTPSHQVTQMGQEVILRCVPISNHLYFYWYRQILGQKVEFLVSFYNNEISEKSEIFDDQFSVERPDGSNFTLKIRSTKLEDSAMYFCASSITPAPDTQYFGPGTRLTVL.

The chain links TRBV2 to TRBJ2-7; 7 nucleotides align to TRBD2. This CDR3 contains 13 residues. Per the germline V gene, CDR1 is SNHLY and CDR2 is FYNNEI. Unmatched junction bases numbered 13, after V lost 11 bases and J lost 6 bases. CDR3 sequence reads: CAREGGDGGEQYF. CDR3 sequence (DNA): TGTGCCCGCGAGGGAGGGGACGGGGGCGAGCAGTACTTC.

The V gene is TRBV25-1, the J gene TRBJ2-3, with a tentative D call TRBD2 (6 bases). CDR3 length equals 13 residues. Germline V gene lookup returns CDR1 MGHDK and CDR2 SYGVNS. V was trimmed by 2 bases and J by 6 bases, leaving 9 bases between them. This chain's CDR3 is CASSEVGSDTQYF. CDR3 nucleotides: TGTGCCAGCAGTGAAGTCGGGAGTGATACGCAGTATTTT.

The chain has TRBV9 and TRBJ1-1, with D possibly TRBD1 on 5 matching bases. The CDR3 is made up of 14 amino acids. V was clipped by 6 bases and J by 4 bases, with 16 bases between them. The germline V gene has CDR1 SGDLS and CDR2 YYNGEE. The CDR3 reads CASTTGEDGTEAFF. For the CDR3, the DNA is TGTGCCAGCACCACGGGGGAAGATGGCACTGAAGCTTTCTTT.